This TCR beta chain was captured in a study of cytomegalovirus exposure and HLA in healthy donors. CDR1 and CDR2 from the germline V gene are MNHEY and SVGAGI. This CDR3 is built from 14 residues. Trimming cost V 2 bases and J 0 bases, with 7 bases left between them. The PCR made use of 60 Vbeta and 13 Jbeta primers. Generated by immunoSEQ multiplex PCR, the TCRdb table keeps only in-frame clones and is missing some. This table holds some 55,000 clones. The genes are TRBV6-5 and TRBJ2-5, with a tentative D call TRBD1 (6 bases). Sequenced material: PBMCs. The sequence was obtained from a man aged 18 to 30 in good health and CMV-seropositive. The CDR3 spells CASSYGGNQETQYF. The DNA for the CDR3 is TGTGCCAGCAGTTACGGGGGCAACCAAGAGACCCAGTACTTC.